The T cell receptor (beta chain) under discussion was sequenced for a study of glioma-infiltrating T cells after dendritic cell vaccination. This clone was observed a handful of times. The time point was: after dendritic cell vaccination, including at tumor progression/relapse. Unmatched junction bases numbered 11, after V lost 5 bases and J lost 12 bases. CDR1 and CDR2 (germline): WNHNN, SYGVQD (reference sequence). The CDR3 is 15 amino acids. TCRB CDR3 was amplified from 2 ug genomic DNA or less. Libraries were prepared by immunoSEQ multiplex PCR; TCRdb keeps only in-frame clonotypes and omits some of them. The sample carries 55,000 to 75,000 clones, roughly 80% recorded once.

The rearrangement uses TRBV10-1 and TRBJ2-1, with 12 bases that match TRBD2. This sample comprised blood, obtained after dendritic cell vaccination. This sequence was found in a human donor with glioblastoma. CDR3: CASSNTSGGMVGQFF. The DNA for the CDR3 is TGCGCCAGCAGTAATACTAGCGGGGGGATGGTGGGGCAGTTCTTC.